The T cell receptor (beta chain) described here comes from a study of control samples from healthy donors and cancer patients. The CDR3 has 15 residues. Germline lookup yields CDR1 SGHRS and CDR2 YFSETQ. The V and J ends lost 6 bases and 5 bases respectively, with 17 bases between them. Libraries were prepared by immunoSEQ multiplex PCR; TCRdb keeps only in-frame clonotypes and omits some of them. The sample lists 100,000 to 150,000 clones, more than 80% seen once, with 2.5% to 3% in the top ten. V gene TRBV5-1 combines with J gene TRBJ2-2; tentatively, D is TRBD1 (5 bases). Sequenced material: blood. The sequence came from a man between 35 and 55 years old in good health. CDR3 DNA sequence: TGCGCCAGCAAGCTTGGGGCGACTGGGACCGGGGAGCTGTTTTTT. Its translation: CASKLGATGTGELFF.